Listed below are T cell receptor beta chains from one sample, sequenced in a study of cytomegalovirus exposure and HLA in healthy donors. Data came from immunoSEQ multiplex PCR; TCRdb stores just in-frame clones and leaves some out. The data hold approximately 110,000 clones, with 73% observed a single time. Sequenced sample: PBMCs. The receptors were sampled from a man in his forties in good health and CMV-seronegative. Each CDR3 is given without its conserved first and last residue.

J: TRBJ1-1; V: TRBV19; CDR3: ASSGYTEAF
J: TRBJ1-2; V: TRBV10-3; CDR3: AISDGTGSYGYT
J: TRBJ1-6; V: TRBV4-3; CDR3: ASSQEGDRNSPLH
J: TRBJ1-2; V: TRBV27; CDR3: ASSLDSSRFMANYGYT
J: TRBJ2-1; V: TRBV7-2; CDR3: ASSLQLYGQF
J: TRBJ2-3; V: TRBV11-1; CDR3: ASSLDYSQATDTQY
J: TRBJ2-3; V: TRBV6-5; CDR3: ASSTTGSGTDTQY
J: TRBJ1-1; V: TRBV7-3; CDR3: ASSREGQGGGTEAF
J: TRBJ1-2; V: TRBV6-7; CDR3: ASSYPGQGSYGYT
J: TRBJ2-7; V: TRBV6-4; CDR3: ASSLPWTGRSYEQY
J: TRBJ1-6; V: TRBV5-6; CDR3: ASSLVQGDQSPLH
J: TRBJ2-7; V: TRBV19; CDR3: ASSYRDRGYEQY
J: TRBJ2-7; V: TRBV4-3; CDR3: ASSPYSGSAGGEQY
J: TRBJ1-2; V: TRBV6-5; CDR3: ASSYRGRGYT
J: TRBJ1-5; V: TRBV28; CDR3: ASSPHQNTQPQH
J: TRBJ2-4; V: TRBV7-9; CDR3: ASSQDRVENIQY
J: TRBJ2-3; V: TRBV28; CDR3: ASSLVIGGTDTQY
J: TRBJ1-1; V: TRBV28; CDR3: ASSLGATEAF
J: TRBJ2-3; V: TRBV5-1; CDR3: ASSLVEGSPQGTQY
J: TRBJ2-5; V: TRBV5-8; CDR3: ASSLGLQETQY
J: TRBJ2-3; V: TRBV9; CDR3: ASSVEWRGGVTDTQY
J: TRBJ2-7; V: TRBV28; CDR3: ASSSSGSAENYEQY
J: TRBJ2-7; V: TRBV6-1; CDR3: ASSEASYAVYEQY
J: TRBJ2-3; V: TRBV25-1; CDR3: ASRGTVISPSTDTQY
J: TRBJ1-1; V: TRBV28; CDR3: ASRGRIHEAF
J: TRBJ2-3; V: TRBV28; CDR3: ASSRLAGGPGRTDTQY
J: TRBJ2-5; V: TRBV12-5; CDR3: ASGPTRDIQETQY
J: TRBJ2-1; V: TRBV7-2; CDR3: ASSLGPGGFSYNEQF
J: TRBJ2-1; V: TRBV13; CDR3: ASSSWGVGSYNEQF
J: TRBJ1-2; V: TRBV7-9; CDR3: ASSETTGGYGYT
J: TRBJ2-3; V: TRBV5-4; CDR3: ASSIPGLALDTQY
J: TRBJ2-1; V: TRBV6-4; CDR3: ASSDVSRGGYNEQF
J: TRBJ1-5; V: TRBV6-4; CDR3: ASSGTPGAGNQPQH
J: TRBJ2-1; V: TRBV6-5; CDR3: ASSYWRGGFNEQF
J: TRBJ2-1; V: TRBV28; CDR3: ASTHGGEYNEQF
J: TRBJ2-7; V: TRBV4-3; CDR3: ASSQTRGSYEQY
J: TRBJ2-2; V: TRBV11-2; CDR3: ASSLGGGTNTGELF
J: TRBJ1-1; V: TRBV9; CDR3: ASSRVGEGAEAF
J: TRBJ2-1; V: TRBV9; CDR3: ASSVAGTGSSYNEQF
J: TRBJ2-6; V: TRBV11-2; CDR3: ASSSQTGLSGANVLT
J: TRBJ2-1; V: TRBV15; CDR3: ATREGLAGDNEQF
J: TRBJ2-7; V: TRBV7-2; CDR3: ASSGGGRQGAYEQY